Presented here are 9 T cell receptor beta chains from one specimen sequenced in a study of a mutant IDH1 vaccine in newly diagnosed glioma. Profiled with immunoSEQ multiplex PCR; TCRdb holds only in-frame clones, not every one. The sample includes some 60,000 clones, 75% to 95% of them seen just once. This sample's time point: baseline, week 1 (first vaccination visit). Treatment noted: pre-vaccination baseline after standard-of-care therapy. Sequenced material: PBMCs, taken from a glioma patient treated with radiotherapy, temozolomide or both. The receptors shown here come from a man aged 45-60 years with glioma.

This chain joins TRBV28 and TRBJ2-7; D may match TRBD1 or TRBD2 (5 bases each). Trimming pared 3 bases from V and 5 bases from J, leaving 11 bases between. Per the germline V gene, CDR1 is MDHEN and CDR2 is SYDVKM. This CDR3 spans 13 amino acids. Written as DNA, the CDR3 is TGTGCCAGCAGTTTTGGGGGAAGAAACGAGCAGTACTTC. Its protein product is CASSFGGRNEQYF.

This sequence joins TRBV2 and TRBJ1-4; 7 bases agree with TRBD1. After removal of 11 bases from V and 7 bases from J, the junction contained 10 bases not matched to a gene. The CDR3 has 13 residues. Germline V CDR1 and CDR2: SNHLY, FYNNEI. The CDR3 coding sequence is TGTGCCGAGGCACAGGGGCCCGGTGAAAAACTGTTTTTT. As protein: CAEAQGPGEKLFF.

Here the CDR3 DNA reads TGTGCCAGCAGCTTCTCCTTGAACACCGGGGAGCTGTTTTTT. Amino acids: CASSFSLNTGELFF. The chain employs TRBV7-3 and TRBJ2-2, with D unclear. Trimming pared 3 bases from V and 1 base from J, leaving 6 bases between. The CDR3 sequence is 14 residues long. CDR1 and CDR2 from the germline V gene are SGHTA and FQGTGA.

This chain uses TRBV7-9 with TRBJ2-5; 7 nucleotides match TRBD1. J was trimmed by 5 bases and V by 2 bases; bases with no gene match: 5. This CDR3 region has 14 residues. Per the germline V gene, CDR1 is SEHNR and CDR2 is FQNEAQ (reference sequence). The CDR3 region has the DNA TGTGCCAGCAGCTTATTGAGGGGGCGGGAGACCCAGTACTTC. This sequence encodes CASSLLRGRETQYF.

V is TRBV29-1 and J is TRBJ2-7, with D possibly being TRBD1 (9 bases). The V and J ends lost 5 bases and 3 bases respectively, with 17 bases between them. Germline lookup yields CDR1 SQVTM and CDR2 ANQGSEA. This CDR3 has 14 amino acids. The CDR3 loop reads CSVRGGQGHYEQYF. In DNA form, the CDR3 reads TGCAGCGTTCGGGGGGGACAGGGACACTACGAGCAGTACTTC.

The V and J genes are TRBV2 and TRBJ1-1; D not resolved. Trimming left V 8 bases short and J 4 bases short, with 14 bases between. The CDR3 sequence is 13 residues long. CDR1 and CDR2 from the germline V gene are SNHLY and FYNNEI. In nucleotides, the CDR3 is TGTGCCAGCGACAAGGGAAGGGCCACTGAAGCTTTCTTT. It translates to CASDKGRATEAFF.

The V and J genes are TRBV7-6 and TRBJ2-5; TRBD2 matches 10 bases. Germline CDR1 and CDR2: SGHVS and FNYEAQ. The CDR3 consists of 16 residues. Trimming removed 2 bases from V and 4 bases from J; junction bases left unmatched: 7. The CDR3 nucleotides are TGTGCCAGCAGCTTACAGCGGGGGGGGCTAGGAGAGACCCAGTACTTC. Its protein is CASSLQRGGLGETQYF.

The V and J genes are TRBV6-6 and TRBJ1-2, with 10 bases identical to TRBD1. J was trimmed by 8 bases and V by 2 bases; bases with no gene match: 5. The CDR3 runs to 14 residues. Germline assignment: CDR1 MNHNY and CDR2 SVGAGI (reference sequence). The CDR3 DNA reads as TGTGCCAGCAGTTACGGCGGGACAGGGGTCGGCTACACCTTC. It translates to CASSYGGTGVGYTF.

The rearrangement links TRBV4-3 to TRBJ2-3; D is unresolved. Per the germline V gene, CDR1 is LGHNA and CDR2 is YSLEER. CDR3 length: 14 amino acids. V shed 4 bases and J shed 2 bases, with 10 bases lying between them. The CDR3 here is CASSPGATTDTQYF. Here the CDR3 DNA reads TGCGCCAGCAGCCCGGGCGCCACCACAGATACGCAGTATTTT.